This T cell receptor beta chain was found in a study of T-cell reconstitution after alpha-beta-depleted transplantation in children. The germline CDR1 and CDR2 sequences are SGHTA and FQGNSA. This CDR3 has 15 residues. The V segment lost 1 base and the J segment 5 bases; nucleotides outside the gene matches: 5. This clonotype was seen at least ten times. A TCRbeta library incorporating unique molecular identifiers was prepared. TCRdb analysed the PCR reads with MiXCR anew, one entry per CDR3 protein. Among fewer than 95,000 distinct CDR3 sequences listed, 9.5% to 15% were seen once. The receptor was isolated from a human donor who donated a stem cell graft to a child with inherited bone marrow failure. Sample: PBMCs from the stem cell graft donor, taken from the stem cell graft. The V gene is TRBV7-2, the J gene TRBJ1-2, with 9 bases fitting TRBD1. The CDR3 sequence is CASSLGAGTGYGYTF. CDR3 coding DNA: TGTGCCAGCAGCTTAGGGGCCGGGACAGGGTATGGCTACACCTTC.